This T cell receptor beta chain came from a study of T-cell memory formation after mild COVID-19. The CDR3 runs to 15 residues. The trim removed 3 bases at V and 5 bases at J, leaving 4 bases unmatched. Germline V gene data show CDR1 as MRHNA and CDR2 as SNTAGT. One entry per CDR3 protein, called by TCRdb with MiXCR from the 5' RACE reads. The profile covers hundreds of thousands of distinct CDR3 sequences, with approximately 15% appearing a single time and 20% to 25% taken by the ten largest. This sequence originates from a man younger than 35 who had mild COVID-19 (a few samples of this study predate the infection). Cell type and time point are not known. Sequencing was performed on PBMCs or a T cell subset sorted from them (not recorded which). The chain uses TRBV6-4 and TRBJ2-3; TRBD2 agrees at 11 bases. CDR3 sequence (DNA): TGTGCCAGCAGTGAGACTAGCGGGGACGAAGATACGCAGTATTTT. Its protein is CASSETSGDEDTQYF.